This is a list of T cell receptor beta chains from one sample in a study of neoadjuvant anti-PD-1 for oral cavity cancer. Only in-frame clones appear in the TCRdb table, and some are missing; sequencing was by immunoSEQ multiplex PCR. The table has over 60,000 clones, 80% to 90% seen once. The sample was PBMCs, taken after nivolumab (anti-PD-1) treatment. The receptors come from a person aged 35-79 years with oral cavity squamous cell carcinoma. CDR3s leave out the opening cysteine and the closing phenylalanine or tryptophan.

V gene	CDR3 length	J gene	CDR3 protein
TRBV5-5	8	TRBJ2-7	ASSLHEQY
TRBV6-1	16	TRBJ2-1	ASSAHPSSAEVNNEQF
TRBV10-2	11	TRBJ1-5	ASRSNSNQPQH
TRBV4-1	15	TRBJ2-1	ASSQAAAGIAYNEQF
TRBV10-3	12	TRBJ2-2	AINPGTNTGELF
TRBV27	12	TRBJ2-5	ASSPRNLQETQY
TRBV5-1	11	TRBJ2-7	ASSLEWSGEQY
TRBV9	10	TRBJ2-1	ATGSSYNEQF
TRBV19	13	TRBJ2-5	ASSWTSGRLETQY
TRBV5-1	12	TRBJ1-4	ASSLRTSNEKLF
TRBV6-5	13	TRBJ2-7	ASSPGLPPSYEQY
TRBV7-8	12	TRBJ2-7	ASSFLAGVYEQY
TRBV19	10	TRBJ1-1	ASSFPYTEAF
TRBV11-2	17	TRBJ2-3	ASSLAPKWVREAPDTQY
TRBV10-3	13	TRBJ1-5	AISGGAYSNQPQH
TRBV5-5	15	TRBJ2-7	ASSIDPTALPGYEQY
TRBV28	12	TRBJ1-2	ASRRPASGYGYT
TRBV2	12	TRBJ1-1	ASRGTGGYTEAF
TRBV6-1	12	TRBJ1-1	ASMAPGSNTEAF
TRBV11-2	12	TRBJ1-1	ASSLVWGNTEAF
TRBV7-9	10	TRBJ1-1	ASVRGPLEAF
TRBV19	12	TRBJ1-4	ASKRGPQQAELF